The TCR beta chain under discussion was sequenced for a study of blood T cell repertoires in COVID-19. Looking at the study overall: Italy, Spain and the United States were the sources of the convalescent and acute COVID-19 samples.

The J segment lost 6 bases and the V segment lost 4 bases, leaving 10 bases of the junction unmatched. Germline V gene data show CDR1 as MNHEY and CDR2 as SMNVEV (reference sequence). CDR3 length equals 15 residues. Original analysis: The authors estimated nucleated cell counts from reference gene primer amplification. The method was immunoSEQ multiplex PCR; TCRdb's version includes in-frame clones alone and lacks a portion of them. The V and J calls and clone size come from that table; D and trimming were worked out from the DNA. Here the sample spans about 310,000 clones, 85% to 90% being singletons. This clone is a singleton in its sample. Participant ages covered about 18 to 89 years across about 22 US areas. Recovered status in Cohort 3 required two negative PCRs, clearance, or symptom resolution.

The sample consisted of PBMCs or T cells enriched from blood (not recorded which). The TCR originated in a young woman who had recovered from COVID-19. The chain has TRBV27 and TRBJ1-2; 8 bases are shared with TRBD1. The CDR3 loop reads CASSSTLGTGDGYTF. As DNA, the CDR3 is TGTGCCAGCAGTTCCACCCTGGGGACAGGTGATGGCTACACCTTC.